This is a list of T cell receptor beta chains from one sample in a study of blood T cell repertoires in COVID-19. The protocol was immunoSEQ multiplex PCR, while the TCRdb copy is restricted to in-frame clones and leaves out a portion. The sample consists of roughly 240,000 clones, less than 85% of them appearing once. The material sequenced was peripheral blood. These receptors originate from a man in his 60s who had recovered from COVID-19. Both conserved end residues are part of each CDR3. Expanded clones get a size class; other rows say once, few or many, or leave the size out.

abundance	v_gene	len	j_gene	CDR3aa
.	TRBV10-3	14	TRBJ2-3	CAISEPGGTDTQYF
.	TRBV9	16	TRBJ2-5	CASSAGSSSLQETQYF
.	TRBV3-1/TRBV3-2	17	TRBJ2-2	CASSQDKRGGDTGELFF
.	TRBV12-3/TRBV12-4	13	TRBJ2-5	CASSFDFQETQYF
.	TRBV3-1/TRBV3-2	18	TRBJ2-6	CASSQEQGGHSGANVLTF
.	TRBV5-1	15	TRBJ2-3	CASSLGGGSTDTQYF
.	TRBV5-1	14	TRBJ1-4	CASSLGQGAEKLFF
.	TRBV28	14	TRBJ2-5	CATNLLRAAGTQYF
.	TRBV28	18	TRBJ1-1	CASIETTGALVMNTEAFF
.	TRBV5-1	13	TRBJ2-7	CASSLNAGYEQYF
.	TRBV3-1/TRBV3-2	14	TRBJ1-6	CASNPTGSTSPLHF
.	TRBV6-1	14	TRBJ2-3	CASSDRGGKDTQYF
.	TRBV12-3/TRBV12-4	13	TRBJ2-7	CASSPQNSYEQYF
.	TRBV30	15	TRBJ2-2	CAWSYAALGTGELFF
.	TRBV7-6	17	TRBJ2-3	CASSPQATSGSGDTQYF
once	TRBV6-5	15	TRBJ2-1	CASRPLAGGPNEQFF
.	TRBV27	15	TRBJ2-5	CASTTGQGARETQYF
.	TRBV6-5	13	TRBJ1-1	CATTTGGNTEAFF
once	TRBV14	15	TRBJ2-1	CASSRALGVYNEQFF
.	TRBV5-6	13	TRBJ1-4	CASSLDGLGELFF
few	TRBV25-1	14	TRBJ1-2	CASRRAGPNYGYTF
few	TRBV6-5	15	TRBJ2-3	CASSPTGGGTDTQYF
.	TRBV19	13	TRBJ2-1	CASSLRSYNEQFF
many	TRBV4-2	18	TRBJ2-7	CASSQGDENRGLHYEQYF
.	TRBV15	17	TRBJ2-3	CATSRVGGGSSTDTQYF
.	TRBV5-1	15	TRBJ1-1	CASSRGQGARAEAFF
.	TRBV5-4	14	TRBJ2-1	CASKGTSAHNEQFF
.	TRBV6-1	16	TRBJ2-3	CASSGPLGIAADTQYF
.	TRBV11-2	14	TRBJ1-1	CASRPTFGDTEAFF
once	TRBV11-2	16	TRBJ2-1	CASSFVRGGLLNEQFF
few	TRBV27	14	TRBJ2-7	CASSLSVQGAGKYF
.	TRBV5-1	14	TRBJ2-1	CASVSSGGAHEQFF
few	TRBV9	12	TRBJ2-7	CARVAEPYEQYF
.	TRBV19	15	TRBJ2-3	CASSIPSGARDTQYF
.	TRBV5-1	14	TRBJ1-2	CASSLDDSVKGYTF
.	TRBV4-1	18	TRBJ2-1	CASSQDQLAGGSYNEQFF
.	TRBV7-2	13	TRBJ2-3	CASSLGGPDTQYF